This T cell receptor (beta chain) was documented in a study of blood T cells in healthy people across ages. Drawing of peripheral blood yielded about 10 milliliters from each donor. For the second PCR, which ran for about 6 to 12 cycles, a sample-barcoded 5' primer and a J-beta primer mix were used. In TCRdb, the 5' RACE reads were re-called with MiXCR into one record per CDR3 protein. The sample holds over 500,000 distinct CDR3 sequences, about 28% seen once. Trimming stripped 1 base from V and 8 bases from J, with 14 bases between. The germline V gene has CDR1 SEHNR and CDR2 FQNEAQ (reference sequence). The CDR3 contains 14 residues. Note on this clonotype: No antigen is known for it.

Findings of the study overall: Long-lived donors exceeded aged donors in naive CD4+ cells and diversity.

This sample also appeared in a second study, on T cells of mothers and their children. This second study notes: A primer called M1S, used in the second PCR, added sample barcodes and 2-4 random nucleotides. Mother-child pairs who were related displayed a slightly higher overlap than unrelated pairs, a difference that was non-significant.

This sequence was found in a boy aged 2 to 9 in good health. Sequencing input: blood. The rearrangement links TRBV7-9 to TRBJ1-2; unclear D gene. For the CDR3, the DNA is TGTGCCAGCAGCTTAGACGAGACGGGGATGGGCTACACCTTC. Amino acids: CASSLDETGMGYTF.